This TCR beta chain was found in a study of Ad26.COV2.S vaccination and SARS-CoV-2 variants. About the study: Donor participated within the Ad26.COV2.S arm of the COV1001 trial.

This CDR3 has 14 residues. Germline CDR1 MNHNY, CDR2 SVGAGI (reference sequence). Trimming removed 4 bases from V and 5 bases from J, with 14 bases in between. Sequenced by immunoSEQ multiplex PCR; TCRdb stores in-frame clones only, minus some. Among fewer than 600,000 clones listed, roughly 87% were seen once. Treatment meaning: 15 to 20 received Ad26.COV2.S at low or high dose, single or two shots; about 5 received placebo; per-sample allocation not given. After the first vaccine or placebo injection, samples were drawn on day 63. This clone has a single count. The starting material was peripheral blood, obtained in a trial of Ad26.COV2.S vaccine versus placebo. This TCR was sampled from a person between 18 and 60 years old who received the Ad26.COV2.S COVID-19 vaccine or a placebo. The rearrangement uses TRBV6-6 and TRBJ1-1; D is perhaps TRBD1 (5 bases). The CDR3 DNA is TGTGCCAGCAGTTCCGTACACGGGGGGACTGAAGCTTTCTTT. It translates to CASSSVHGGTEAFF.